This T cell receptor (beta chain) was found in a study of T cell clusters in autoimmune cytopenias. Study-wide context: TRB sequencing had a median approximately 50,000 reads and 2,500 or so distinct clonotypes per sample. General observations from the study: TRB repertoire shifts in secondary cytopenia and chronic lymphocytic leukemia mostly reflected lymphoma, not autoimmunity. Compared with active autoimmune hepatitis patients, healthy donors showed 2.5 to 3-fold more exclusive TRB clusters. A dominant lymphoma-associated repertoire apparently masked the cluster-lack signature in secondary cytopenia versus chronic lymphocytic leukemia.

Frequency places this clonotype as medium-sized. The antigen is unknown. TRB was amplified by touch-down multiplex PCR, primer pools A and B combined. TCRdb re-analyzed the multiplex PCR reads; it lists each CDR3 protein once, without DNA. This table lists roughly 8,100 distinct CDR3 sequences. This CDR3 has 13 residues. The V gene's germline CDR1 is LNHNV and CDR2 YYDKDF (reference sequence). TRB was amplified from around 250 ng of peripheral blood genomic DNA per sample. Sequencing was carried out using peripheral blood. The receptor was isolated from a human donor with an autoimmune cytopenia or autoimmune hepatitis (not recorded which). The gene calls are TRBV15 and TRBJ1-4. The CDR3 region is CATSQDTNEKLFF.